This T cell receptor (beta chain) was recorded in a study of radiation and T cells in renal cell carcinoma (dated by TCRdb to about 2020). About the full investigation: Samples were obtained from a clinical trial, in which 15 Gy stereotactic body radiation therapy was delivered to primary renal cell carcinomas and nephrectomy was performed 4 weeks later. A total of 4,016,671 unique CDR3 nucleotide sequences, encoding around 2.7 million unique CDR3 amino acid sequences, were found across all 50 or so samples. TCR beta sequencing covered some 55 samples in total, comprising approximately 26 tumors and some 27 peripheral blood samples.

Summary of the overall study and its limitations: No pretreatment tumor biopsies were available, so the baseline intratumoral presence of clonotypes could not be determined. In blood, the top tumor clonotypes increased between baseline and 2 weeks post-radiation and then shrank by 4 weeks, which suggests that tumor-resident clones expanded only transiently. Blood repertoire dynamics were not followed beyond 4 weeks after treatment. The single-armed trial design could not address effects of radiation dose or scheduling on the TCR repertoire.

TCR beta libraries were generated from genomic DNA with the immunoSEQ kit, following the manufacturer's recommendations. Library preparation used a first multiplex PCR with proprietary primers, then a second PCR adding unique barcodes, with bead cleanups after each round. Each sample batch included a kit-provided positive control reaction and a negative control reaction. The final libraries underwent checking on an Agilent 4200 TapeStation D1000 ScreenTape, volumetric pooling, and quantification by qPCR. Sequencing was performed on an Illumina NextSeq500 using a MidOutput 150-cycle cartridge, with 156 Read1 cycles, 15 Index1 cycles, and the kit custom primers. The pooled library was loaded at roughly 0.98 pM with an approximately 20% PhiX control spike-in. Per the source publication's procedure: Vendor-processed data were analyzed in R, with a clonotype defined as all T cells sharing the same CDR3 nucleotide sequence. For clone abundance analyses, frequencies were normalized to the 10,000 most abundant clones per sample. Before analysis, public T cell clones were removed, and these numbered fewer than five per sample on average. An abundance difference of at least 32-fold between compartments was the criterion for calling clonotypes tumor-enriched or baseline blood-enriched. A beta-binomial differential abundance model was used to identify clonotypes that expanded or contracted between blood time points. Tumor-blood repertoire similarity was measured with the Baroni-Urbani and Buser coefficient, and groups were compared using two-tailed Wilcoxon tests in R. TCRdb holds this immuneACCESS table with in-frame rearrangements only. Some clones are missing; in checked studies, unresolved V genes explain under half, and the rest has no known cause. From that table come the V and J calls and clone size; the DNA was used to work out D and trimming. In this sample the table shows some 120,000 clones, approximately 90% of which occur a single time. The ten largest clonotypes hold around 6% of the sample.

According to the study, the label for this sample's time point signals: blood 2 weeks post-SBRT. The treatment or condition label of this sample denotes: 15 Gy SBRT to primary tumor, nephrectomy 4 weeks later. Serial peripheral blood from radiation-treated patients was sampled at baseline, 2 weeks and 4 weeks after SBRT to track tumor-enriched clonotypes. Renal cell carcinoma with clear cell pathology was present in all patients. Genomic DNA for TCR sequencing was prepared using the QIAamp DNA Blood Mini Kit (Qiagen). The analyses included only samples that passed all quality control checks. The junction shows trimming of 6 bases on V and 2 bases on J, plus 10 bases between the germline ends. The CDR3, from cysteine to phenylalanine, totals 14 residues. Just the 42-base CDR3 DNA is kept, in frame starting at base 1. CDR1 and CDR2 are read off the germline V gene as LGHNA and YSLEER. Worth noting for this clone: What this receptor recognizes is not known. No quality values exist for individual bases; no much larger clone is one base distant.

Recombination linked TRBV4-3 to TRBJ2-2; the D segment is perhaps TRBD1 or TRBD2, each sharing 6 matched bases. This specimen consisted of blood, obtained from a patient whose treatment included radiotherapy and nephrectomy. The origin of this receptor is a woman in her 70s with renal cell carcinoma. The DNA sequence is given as TGCGCCAGCAGGCGGGGACATAACACCGGGGAGCTGTTTTTT. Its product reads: CASRRGHNTGELFF.